The 15 T cell receptor beta chains given below trace back to one sample, sequenced in a study of blood T cell repertoires in COVID-19. Sequencing used immunoSEQ multiplex PCR; TCRdb keeps in-frame clones, though not all of them. The table includes 200,000 to 250,000 clones, approximately 81% detected once. The sample taken for sequencing was peripheral blood. These receptors were collected from a woman older than 75 with active or convalescent COVID-19.

This clone was recorded once. The chain recombines TRBV27 with TRBJ1-6; 7 nucleotides align to TRBD1. Germline V gene lookup returns CDR1 MNHEY and CDR2 SMNVEV (reference sequence). The CDR3 is 13 residues long. J was trimmed by 12 bases and V by 5 bases; bases with no gene match: 7. CDR3 loop: CASSPQQGIPLHF. CDR3 sequence (DNA): TGTGCCAGCAGTCCGCAACAGGGGATACCCCTCCACTTT.

V usage is TRBV6-6 and J usage is TRBJ1-1; D possibly corresponds to TRBD1 (5 bases). Trimming removed 6 bases from V and 4 bases from J, with 15 bases in between. The CDR3 runs 14 residues. Germline-derived CDR1 and CDR2 are MNHNY and SVGAGI (reference sequence). The CDR3 sequence is CASSPGGVGTEAFF. In DNA, the CDR3 is TGTGCCAGCAGCCCCGGGGGGGTCGGCACTGAAGCTTTCTTT.

The chain joins TRBV3-1 (or the pseudogene TRBV3-2) to TRBJ2-1, with D tentatively TRBD2 (5 bases). This CDR3 is 14 amino acids long. Trimming cost V 3 bases and J 8 bases, with 14 bases left between them. Germline V lookup: CDR1 LGHDT, CDR2 YNNKEL (reference sequence). CDR3 nucleotides: TGTGCCAGCAGCCAGCGGGTTGAAAGTCATGAGCAGTTCTTC. The encoded protein is CASSQRVESHEQFF.

The chain uses TRBV5-1 and TRBJ1-2, with a possible D match to TRBD1 (5 bases). This CDR3 spans 12 amino acids. V lost 3 bases, J lost 4 bases, and 7 bases lay in between. Germline V gene sequence: CDR1 SGHRS, CDR2 YFSETQ. The CDR3 protein is CASSSGLYGYTF. The CDR3 DNA sequence: TGCGCCAGCAGCTCGGGACTCTATGGCTACACCTTC.

The CDR3 reads CASSPSGPGDTEAFF. The CDR3 nucleotides are TGCGCCAGCAGCCCCTCTGGTCCAGGGGACACTGAAGCTTTCTTT. The genes are TRBV4-1 and TRBJ1-1, with a tentative D call TRBD1 (6 bases). CDR3 length: 15 residues. The V gene's germline CDR1 is MGHRA and CDR2 YSYEKL. The V end lost 4 bases, the J end lost 3 bases, and 15 bases lay between the germline ends.

The CDR3 bases are TGTGCCAGCAGCCGCCCGGGGGGAGTTAATTCACCCCTCCACTTT. Translation: CASSRPGGVNSPLHF. The chain combines TRBV28 with TRBJ1-6, with a weak D call TRBD1 (5 bases). Trimming took off 6 bases at V and 6 bases at J, with 15 bases between the two ends. The CDR3 runs 15 residues. Germline CDR1 reads MDHEN; CDR2 reads SYDVKM.

The V call is TRBV3-1 (or the pseudogene TRBV3-2), the J call TRBJ2-5; 8 nucleotides agree with TRBD2. Germline V CDR1 and CDR2: LGHDT, YNNKEL (reference sequence). The CDR3 length is 16 residues. With V trimmed by 1 base and J by 4 bases, 8 bases remained unmatched. The CDR3 DNA follows: TGTGCCAGCAGCCAAGCTAGAGCGGGAGTGGTAGAGACCCAGTACTTC. It encodes CASSQARAGVVETQYF.

The chain has TRBV7-8 and TRBJ2-7, with 13 bases that match TRBD2. The germline V gene encodes CDR1 SGHVS and CDR2 FQNEAQ. Trimming removed 2 bases from V and 4 bases from J; junction bases left unmatched: 2. The CDR3 is 15 amino acids. CDR3 protein: CASSLLLAGGYEQYF. CDR3 nucleotides: TGTGCCAGCAGCTTATTACTAGCGGGAGGGTACGAGCAGTACTTC.

The rearrangement links TRBV7-2 to TRBJ2-5, with 7 bases fitting TRBD2. The germline gives CDR1 SGHTA, CDR2 FQGNSA. The CDR3 is made up of 15 amino acids. With 5 bases clipped from V and 2 bases from J, the junction kept 8 bases outside the gene matches. The CDR3 sequence is CASSIQRGPQETQYF. The CDR3 DNA reads TGTGCCAGCAGCATCCAGCGGGGACCTCAAGAGACCCAGTACTTC. The full variable domain, completed using reference TRBV7-2 and TRBJ2-5, is GAGVSQSPSNKVTEKGKDVELRCDPISGHTALYWYRQSLGQGLEFLIYFQGNSAPDKSGLPSDRFSAERTGGSVSTLTIQRTQQEDSAVYLCASSIQRGPQETQYFGPGTRLLVL.

This chain links TRBV9 with TRBJ2-1, with 12 bases fitting TRBD1. The V gene end was trimmed by 3 bases and the J gene end by 6 bases; junction bases not matched to a gene: 10. The CDR3 is 17 amino acids. Germline V gives CDR1 SGDLS, CDR2 YYNGEE. CDR3 in DNA: TGTGCCAGCAGCGCCAGGGGGGGACAGGGGGCGCGCAATGAGCAGTTCTTC. It codes for CASSARGGQGARNEQFF.

The chain combines TRBV9 with TRBJ2-3, with a weak D call TRBD2 (6 bases). Trimming left V 2 bases short and J 6 bases short, with 16 bases between. The CDR3 consists of 15 residues. Per the germline V gene, CDR1 is SGDLS and CDR2 is YYNGEE. The CDR3 loop reads CASSVTAGIRDTQYF. Written as DNA, the CDR3 is TGTGCCAGCAGCGTTACGGCGGGGATAAGGGATACGCAGTATTTT.

The V and J genes are TRBV29-1 and TRBJ1-2, with 7 positions matching TRBD1. J gave up 8 bases and V 5 bases, and 5 bases lay outside the gene matches. Germline CDR1 SQVTM, CDR2 ANQGSEA. The CDR3 covers 11 residues. Here the CDR3 reads CSVSGGIGYTF. The DNA for the CDR3 is TGCAGCGTTTCAGGGGGGATCGGCTACACCTTC. Based on the CDR3 plus reference TRBV29-1 and TRBJ1-2, the full variable domain is SAVISQKPSRDICQRGTSLTIQCQVDSQVTMMFWYRQQPGQSLTLIATANQGSEATYESGFVIDKFPISRPNLTFSTLTVSNMSPEDSSIYLCSVSGGIGYTFGSGTRLTVV.

The chain uses TRBV6-2 or TRBV6-3 and TRBJ2-4, with TRBD1 as a possible D gene (6 bases). Germline values: CDR1 MNHEY, CDR2 SVGEGT. CDR3 size: 16 residues. Trimming took 4 bases from V and 0 from J, leaving 13 bases between them. For the CDR3, the DNA is TGTGCCAGCAGTTTGGCAGGGGTCCTAGCCAAAAACATTCAGTACTTC. Translation: CASSLAGVLAKNIQYF.

The chain couples TRBV11-2 to TRBJ2-7; 8 bases fit TRBD1. J was trimmed by 0 bases and V by 5 bases; bases with no gene match: 6. Per germline, CDR1 SGHAT and CDR2 FQNNGV. This CDR3 contains 15 residues. In nucleotides, the CDR3 is TGTGCCAGCAGCCCCGGACAGGGACTCTCCTACGAGCAGTACTTC. Translating it yields CASSPGQGLSYEQYF.

A few counts support this clone. The rearrangement links TRBV6-2 or TRBV6-3 to TRBJ2-1, with 7 nucleotides matching TRBD1. The ends lost 6 bases at V and 9 bases at J; junction bases unmatched: 14. Germline lookup yields CDR1 MNHEY and CDR2 SVGEGT. CDR3 length: 15 amino acids. CDR3 nucleotides: TGTGCCAGCAGCAAAAATAAACAGGGGCCCGGTGAGCAGTTCTTC. Protein: CASSKNKQGPGEQFF.